The entry that follows covers one T cell receptor beta chain sequence. The method was immunoSEQ multiplex PCR; TCRdb's version includes in-frame clones alone and lacks a portion of them. The sample includes under 200,000 clones, more than 80% of them seen just once. The trim removed 10 bases at V and 6 bases at J, leaving 6 bases unmatched. This CDR3 has 12 amino acids. CDR1 is MNHEY, CDR2 SVGAGI, per germline. The sample originates from a study of T cell responses to AZD1222 COVID-19 vaccine. The receptor comes from an adult in good health. The chain is built from TRBV6-5 and TRBJ1-2; 9 bases agree with TRBD1. The sequencing here drew on peripheral blood, taken on day 0 of AZD1222 vaccination. CDR3 coding DNA: TGTGCCATCTCGGACAGGGGAAATGGCTACACCTTC. It is translated as CAISDRGNGYTF.